The 10 T cell receptor beta chains in this list originate from one sample, sequenced in a study of T cells in Graves' hyperthyroidism and ophthalmopathy. RNA transcripts yielded amplified TCR beta CDR3 regions. Primed by the HTBI set, a first-round RT-PCR was run on the TCR CDR3. A single record per CDR3 protein comes from TCRdb applying MiXCR to the multiplex PCR reads. This sample has more than 300,000 distinct CDR3 sequences, with roughly 14% found just once. The sequenced sample consisted of blood. These receptors were taken from a young woman with Graves' hyperthyroidism.

Regarding this clonotype: At one of its ends the junction is not consistent with the germline gene, which may arise from a read error. The rearrangement links TRBV7-8 to TRBJ1-4; TRBD1 might be the D (6 bases). The CDR3 contains 15 residues. Germline lookup yields CDR1 SGHVS and CDR2 FQNEAQ. This CDR3 reads CAGSLGSTGREKLFF. The CDR3 coding sequence is TGTGCCGGCAGCTTAGGCTCTACAGGGAGAGAAAAACTGTTTTTT.

This rearrangement joins TRBV20-1 to TRBJ2-5, with 8 bases fitting TRBD2. V dropped 0 bases and J dropped 1; count of bases not matched to a gene: 10. CDR1 is DFQATT, CDR2 SNEGSKA, per germline (reference sequence). The CDR3 contains 17 residues. CDR3 in DNA: TGCAGTGCTAGAGATCGGAGAATAGCGGGGTCCCAAGAGACCCAGTACTTC. Translated, it gives CSARDRRIAGSQETQYF.

The chain combines TRBV20-1 with TRBJ2-3; 9 bases map to TRBD2. The V gene end was trimmed by 5 bases and the J gene end by 2 bases; junction bases not matched to a gene: 11. There are 16 residues in the CDR3. Germline loops: CDR1 DFQATT, CDR2 SNEGSKA (reference sequence). CDR3 in amino acids: CSAGVLAGVATDTQYF. CDR3 DNA sequence: TGCAGTGCTGGAGTATTAGCGGGAGTCGCCACAGATACGCAGTATTTT.

This clonotype was seen ten or more times. V is TRBV12-3 or TRBV12-4 and J is TRBJ1-5, with TRBD1 matching 8 bases. This CDR3 is built from 13 residues. After removal of 5 bases from V and 5 bases from J, the junction contained 2 bases not matched to a gene. The CDR3 loop reads CASSPTGDQPQHF. CDR3 DNA sequence: TGTGCCAGCAGTCCGACAGGGGATCAGCCCCAGCATTTT.

V and J are TRBV19 and TRBJ2-1, with D unclear. This CDR3 comprises 15 residues. V lost 1 base and J lost 3, with 10 bases in between. Per germline, CDR1 LNHDA and CDR2 SQIVND (reference sequence). The CDR3 sequence is CASSIGDSYYNEQFF. CDR3 coding DNA: TGTGCCAGTAGTATAGGAGATTCCTACTACAATGAGCAGTTCTTC.

The table lists this clonotype with many counts. The rearrangement joins TRBV28 to TRBJ1-5; the D is unclear. V lost 3 bases and J 2 bases, leaving 8 bases between the germline ends. CDR3 length: 14 amino acids. CDR1 is MDHEN, CDR2 SYDVKM, per germline. The CDR3 nucleotides are TGTGCCAGCAGTTTCCTAGGCGGCAATCAGCCCCAGCATTTT. This sequence encodes CASSFLGGNQPQHF.

This clonotype was detected ten times or more. The V gene is TRBV12-3 or TRBV12-4, the J gene TRBJ2-5, with TRBD1 matching over 10 bases. With V trimmed by 3 bases and J by 5 bases, 3 bases remained unmatched. The CDR3 is 14 amino acids. This chain's CDR3 is CASSFPTGGETQYF. DNA of the CDR3: TGTGCCAGCAGTTTCCCGACAGGGGGCGAGACCCAGTACTTC.

This clonotype was counted ten times or more. The gene calls are TRBV29-1 and TRBJ2-5; 7 positions match TRBD1. Per germline, CDR1 SQVTM and CDR2 ANQGSEA. This CDR3 contains 12 residues. Trimming cost V 5 bases and J 5 bases; bases outside gene matches: 5. The CDR3 DNA reads TGCAGCGTTCACGACAGGGAGGAGACCCAGTACTTC. Its translation is CSVHDREETQYF. The full variable domain, its missing parts supplied by reference TRBV29-1 and TRBJ2-5, is SAVISQKPSRDICQRGTSLTIQCQVDSQVTMMFWYRQQPGQSLTLIATANQGSEATYESGFVIDKFPISRPNLTFSTLTVSNMSPEDSSIYLCSVHDREETQYFGPGTRLLVL.

V usage is TRBV9 and J usage is TRBJ2-2; D gene ambiguous. The CDR3 spans 16 residues. Trimming removed 4 bases at V and 2 bases at J, with 15 bases between. Germline CDR1 reads SGDLS; CDR2 reads YYNGEE. CDR3: CASSLRHDTNTGELFF. As DNA, the CDR3 is TGTGCCAGCAGCCTCCGACACGATACCAACACCGGGGAGCTGTTTTTT.

This clonotype was recorded many times. V and J are TRBV3-1 and TRBJ1-1; D unresolved. Germline V lookup: CDR1 LGHDT, CDR2 YNNKEL (reference sequence). This CDR3 region has 14 residues. Trimming shortened V by 0 bases and J by 6 bases, and 11 bases separated the two germline ends. CDR3: CASSQDSRVSEAFF. CDR3 bases: TGTGCCAGCAGCCAAGATAGTCGAGTTTCTGAAGCTTTCTTT.